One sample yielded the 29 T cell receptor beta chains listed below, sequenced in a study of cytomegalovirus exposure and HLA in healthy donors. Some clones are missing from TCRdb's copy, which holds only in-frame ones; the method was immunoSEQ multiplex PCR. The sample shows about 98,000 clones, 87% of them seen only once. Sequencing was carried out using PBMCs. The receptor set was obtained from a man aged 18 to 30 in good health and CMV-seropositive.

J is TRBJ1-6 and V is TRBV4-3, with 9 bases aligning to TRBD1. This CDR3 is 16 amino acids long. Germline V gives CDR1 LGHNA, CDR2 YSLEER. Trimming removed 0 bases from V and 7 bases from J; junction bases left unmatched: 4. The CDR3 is CASSQDRGQGNSPLHF. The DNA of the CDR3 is TGCGCCAGCAGCCAAGATAGGGGACAGGGAAATTCACCCCTCCACTTT.

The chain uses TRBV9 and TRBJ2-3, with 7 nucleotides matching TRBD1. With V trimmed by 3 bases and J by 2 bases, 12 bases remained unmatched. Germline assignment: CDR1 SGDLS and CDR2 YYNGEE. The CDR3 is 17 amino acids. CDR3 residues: CASSEPTTGPLTDTQYF. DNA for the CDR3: TGTGCCAGCAGCGAACCGACGACAGGGCCCCTCACAGATACGCAGTATTTT.

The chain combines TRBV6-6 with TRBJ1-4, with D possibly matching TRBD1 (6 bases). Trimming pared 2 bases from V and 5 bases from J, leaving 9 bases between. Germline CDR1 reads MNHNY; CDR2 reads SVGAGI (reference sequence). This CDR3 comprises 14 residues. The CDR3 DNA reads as TGTGCCAGCAGTTACGGGCAGGGGAATGAAAAACTGTTTTTT. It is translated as CASSYGQGNEKLFF.

CDR3 in amino acids: CASRTGTSGSYEQYF. The DNA for the CDR3 is TGTGCCAGCAGGACTGGGACTAGCGGGAGCTACGAGCAGTACTTC. This chain joins TRBV2 and TRBJ2-5; 14 bases align to TRBD2. The last part of the DNA fits TRBJ2-7 better; the J call may be wrong. CDR1 and CDR2 from the germline V gene are SNHLY and FYNNEI. This CDR3 contains 15 residues.

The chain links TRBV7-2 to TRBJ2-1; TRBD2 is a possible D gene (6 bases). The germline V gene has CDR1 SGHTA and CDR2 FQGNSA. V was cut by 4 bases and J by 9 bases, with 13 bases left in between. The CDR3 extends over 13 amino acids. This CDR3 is CASSSRGRGEQFF. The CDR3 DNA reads TGTGCCAGCAGCTCGCGGGGTCGGGGTGAGCAGTTCTTC.

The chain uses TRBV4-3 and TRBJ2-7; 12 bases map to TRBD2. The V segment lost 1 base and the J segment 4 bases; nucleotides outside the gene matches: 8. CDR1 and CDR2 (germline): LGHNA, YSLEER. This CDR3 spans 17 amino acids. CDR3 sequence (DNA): TGCGCCAGCAGCCAAGGAACAACTAGCGGGGGGCTTTACGAGCAGTACTTC. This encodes CASSQGTTSGGLYEQYF.

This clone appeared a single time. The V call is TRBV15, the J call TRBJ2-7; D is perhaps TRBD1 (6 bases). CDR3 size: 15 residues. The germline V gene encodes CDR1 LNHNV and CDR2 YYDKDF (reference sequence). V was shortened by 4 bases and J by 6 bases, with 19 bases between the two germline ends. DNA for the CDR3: TGTGCCACCAGCACCCAAATAACAGGGATTGGCGAGCAGTACTTC. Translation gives CATSTQITGIGEQYF.

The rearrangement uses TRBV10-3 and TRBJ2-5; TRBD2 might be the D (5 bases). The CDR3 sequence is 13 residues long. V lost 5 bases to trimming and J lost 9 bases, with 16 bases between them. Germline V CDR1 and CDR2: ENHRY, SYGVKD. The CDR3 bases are TGTGCCATCAGTTTAAACGTAGAGGAGGCCCAGTACTTC. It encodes CAISLNVEEAQYF.

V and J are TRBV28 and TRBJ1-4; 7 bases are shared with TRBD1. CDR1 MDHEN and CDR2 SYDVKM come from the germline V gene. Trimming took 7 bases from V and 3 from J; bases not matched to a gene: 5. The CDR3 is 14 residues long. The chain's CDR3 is CASTPGGSNEKLFF. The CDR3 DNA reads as TGTGCCAGCACTCCAGGGGGATCTAATGAAAAACTGTTTTTT.

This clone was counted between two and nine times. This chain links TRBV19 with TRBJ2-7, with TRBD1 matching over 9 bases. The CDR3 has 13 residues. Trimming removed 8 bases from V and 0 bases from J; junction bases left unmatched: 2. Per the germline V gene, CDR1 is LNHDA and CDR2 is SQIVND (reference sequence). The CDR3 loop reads CASGQGPSYEQYF. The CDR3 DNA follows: TGTGCCAGTGGACAGGGGCCCTCCTACGAGCAGTACTTC.

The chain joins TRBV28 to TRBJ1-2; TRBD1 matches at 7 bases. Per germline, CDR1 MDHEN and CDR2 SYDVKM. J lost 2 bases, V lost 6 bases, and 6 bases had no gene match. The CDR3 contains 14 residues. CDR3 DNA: TGTGCCAGCAGCTCACAGGGGCTCAACTATGGCTACACCTTC. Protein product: CASSSQGLNYGYTF.

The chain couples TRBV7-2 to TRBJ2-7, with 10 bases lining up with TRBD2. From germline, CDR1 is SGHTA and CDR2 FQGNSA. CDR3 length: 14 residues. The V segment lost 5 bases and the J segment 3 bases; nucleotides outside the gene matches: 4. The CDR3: CASSRLAGVYEQYF. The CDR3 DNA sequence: TGTGCCAGCAGCCGTCTAGCGGGAGTCTACGAGCAGTACTTC.

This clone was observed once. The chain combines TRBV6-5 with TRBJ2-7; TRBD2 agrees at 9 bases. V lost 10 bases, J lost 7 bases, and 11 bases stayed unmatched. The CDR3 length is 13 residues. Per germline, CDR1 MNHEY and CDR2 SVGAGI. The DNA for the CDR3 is TGTGCCACCCGGGGCGGGAGGGCCTTTGAGCAGTACTTC. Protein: CATRGGRAFEQYF.

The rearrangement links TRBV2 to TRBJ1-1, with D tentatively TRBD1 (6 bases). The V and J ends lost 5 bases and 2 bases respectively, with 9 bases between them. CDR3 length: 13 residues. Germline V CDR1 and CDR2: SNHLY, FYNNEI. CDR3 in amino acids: CASSHRDNTEAFF. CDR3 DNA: TGTGCCAGCAGTCACAGGGATAACACTGAAGCTTTCTTT.

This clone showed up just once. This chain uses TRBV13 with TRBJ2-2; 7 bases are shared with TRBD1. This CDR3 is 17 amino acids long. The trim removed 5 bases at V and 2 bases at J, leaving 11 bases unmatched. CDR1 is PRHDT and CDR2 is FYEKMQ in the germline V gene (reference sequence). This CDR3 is CASSPPDRAYNTGELFF. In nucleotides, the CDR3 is TGTGCCAGCAGCCCACCAGACAGGGCCTACAACACCGGGGAGCTGTTTTTT.

DNA for the CDR3: TGTGCCAGCAGCGCCGGGACAGTAGGTGTGTTCTTC. Protein sequence: CASSAGTVGVFF. The chain employs TRBV7-9 and TRBJ2-1; 7 nucleotides match TRBD1. Losses at the gene ends were 5 bases for V and 15 bases for J; bases not matched to a gene: 10. CDR3 length: 12 residues. The germline gives CDR1 SEHNR, CDR2 FQNEAQ (reference sequence).

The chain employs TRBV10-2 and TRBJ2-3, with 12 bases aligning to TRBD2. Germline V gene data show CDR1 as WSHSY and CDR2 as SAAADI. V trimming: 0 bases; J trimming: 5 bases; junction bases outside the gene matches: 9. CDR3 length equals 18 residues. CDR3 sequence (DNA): TGCGCCAGCAGTGAGTCAAAAAGACTAGCGGGAGATTTAGATACGCAGTATTTT. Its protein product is CASSESKRLAGDLDTQYF.

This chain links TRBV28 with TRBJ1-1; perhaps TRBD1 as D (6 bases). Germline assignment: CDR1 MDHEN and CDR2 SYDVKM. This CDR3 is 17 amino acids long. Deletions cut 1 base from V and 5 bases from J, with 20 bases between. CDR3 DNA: TGTGCCAGCAGTTTATCCTCCGTGGGGGGGGCGTCGACTGAAGCTTTCTTT. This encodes CASSLSSVGGASTEAFF.

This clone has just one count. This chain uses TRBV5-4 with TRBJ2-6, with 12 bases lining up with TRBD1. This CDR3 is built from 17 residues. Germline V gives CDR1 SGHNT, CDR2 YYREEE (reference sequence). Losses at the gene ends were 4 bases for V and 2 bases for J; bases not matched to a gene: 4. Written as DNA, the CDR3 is TGTGCCAGCAGCCAGGGACAGGGGGCGACTGGGGCCAACGTCCTGACTTTC. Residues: CASSQGQGATGANVLTF.

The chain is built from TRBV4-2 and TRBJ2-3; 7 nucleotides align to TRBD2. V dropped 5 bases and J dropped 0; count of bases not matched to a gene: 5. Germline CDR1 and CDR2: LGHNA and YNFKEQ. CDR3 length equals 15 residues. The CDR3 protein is CASSNRDYSTDTQYF. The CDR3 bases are TGTGCCAGCAGCAACCGGGACTACAGCACAGATACGCAGTATTTT.

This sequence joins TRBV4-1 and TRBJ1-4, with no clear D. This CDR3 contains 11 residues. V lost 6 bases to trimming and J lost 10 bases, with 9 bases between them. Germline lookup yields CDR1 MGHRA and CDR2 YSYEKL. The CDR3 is CASRRSGKLFF. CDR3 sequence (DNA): TGCGCCAGCAGACGAAGCGGAAAACTGTTTTTT.

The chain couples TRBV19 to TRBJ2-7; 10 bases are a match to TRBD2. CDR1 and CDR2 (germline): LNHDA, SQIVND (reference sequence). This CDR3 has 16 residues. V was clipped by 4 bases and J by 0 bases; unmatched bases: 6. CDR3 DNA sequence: TGTGCCAGTAGTAGCCCGGGACTAGCGAGCTCCTACGAGCAGTACTTC. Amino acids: CASSSPGLASSYEQYF.

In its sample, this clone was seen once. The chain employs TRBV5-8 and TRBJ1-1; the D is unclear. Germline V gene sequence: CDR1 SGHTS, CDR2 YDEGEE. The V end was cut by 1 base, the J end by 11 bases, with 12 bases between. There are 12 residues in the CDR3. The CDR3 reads CASSLISGWAFF. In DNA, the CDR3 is TGTGCCAGCAGCTTGATTTCCGGGTGGGCTTTCTTT. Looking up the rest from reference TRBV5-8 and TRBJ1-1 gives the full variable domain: EAGVTQSPTHLIKTRGQQATLRCSPISGHTSVYWYQQALGLGLQFLLWYDEGEERNRGNFPPRFSGRQFPNYSSELNVNALELEDSALYLCASSLISGWAFFGQGTRLTVV.

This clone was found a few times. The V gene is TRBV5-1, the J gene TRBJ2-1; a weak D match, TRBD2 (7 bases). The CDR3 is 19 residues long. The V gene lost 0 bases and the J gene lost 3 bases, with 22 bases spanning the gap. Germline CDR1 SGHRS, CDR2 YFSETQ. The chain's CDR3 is CASSLEGGLISLGYNEQFF. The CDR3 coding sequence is TGCGCCAGCAGCTTGGAGGGGGGACTAATCTCGTTAGGCTACAATGAGCAGTTCTTC.

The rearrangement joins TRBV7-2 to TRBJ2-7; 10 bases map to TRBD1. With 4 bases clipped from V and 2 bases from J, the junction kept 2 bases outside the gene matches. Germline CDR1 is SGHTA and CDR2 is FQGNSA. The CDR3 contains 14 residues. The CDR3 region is CASSWDRGPYEQYF. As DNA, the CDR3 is TGTGCCAGCAGCTGGGACAGGGGACCCTACGAGCAGTACTTC.

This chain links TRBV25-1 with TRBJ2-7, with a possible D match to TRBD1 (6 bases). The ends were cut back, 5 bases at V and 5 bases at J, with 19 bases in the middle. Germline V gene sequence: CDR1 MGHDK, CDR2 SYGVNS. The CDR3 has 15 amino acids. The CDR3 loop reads CASSPSTGLRDEQYF. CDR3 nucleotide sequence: TGTGCCAGCAGTCCTTCGACAGGTCTCCGGGACGAGCAGTACTTC.

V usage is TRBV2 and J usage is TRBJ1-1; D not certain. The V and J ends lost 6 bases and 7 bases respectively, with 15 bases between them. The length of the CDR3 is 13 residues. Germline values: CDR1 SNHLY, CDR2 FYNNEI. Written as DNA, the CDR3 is TGTGCCAGCAGGGCAGCGGGGAAAAGTGAAGCTTTCTTT. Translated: CASRAAGKSEAFF.

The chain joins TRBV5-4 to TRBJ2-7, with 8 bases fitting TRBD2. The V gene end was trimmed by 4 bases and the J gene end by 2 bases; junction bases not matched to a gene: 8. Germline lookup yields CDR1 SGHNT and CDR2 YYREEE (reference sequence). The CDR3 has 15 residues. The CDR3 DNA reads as TGTGCCAGCAGCCCCGGACTAGCAGTCGCCTACGAGCAGTACTTC. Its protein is CASSPGLAVAYEQYF.

CDR3 in DNA: TGTGCCAGCAAAGACGGCGGCCTGGCCAATTCCTACGAGCAGTACTTC. Its protein product is CASKDGGLANSYEQYF. The gene calls are TRBV27 and TRBJ2-7; no firm D call. The germline V and J ends were trimmed by 7 bases and 1 base, with 20 bases remaining between them. This CDR3 has 16 residues. Germline values: CDR1 MNHEY, CDR2 SMNVEV (reference sequence).